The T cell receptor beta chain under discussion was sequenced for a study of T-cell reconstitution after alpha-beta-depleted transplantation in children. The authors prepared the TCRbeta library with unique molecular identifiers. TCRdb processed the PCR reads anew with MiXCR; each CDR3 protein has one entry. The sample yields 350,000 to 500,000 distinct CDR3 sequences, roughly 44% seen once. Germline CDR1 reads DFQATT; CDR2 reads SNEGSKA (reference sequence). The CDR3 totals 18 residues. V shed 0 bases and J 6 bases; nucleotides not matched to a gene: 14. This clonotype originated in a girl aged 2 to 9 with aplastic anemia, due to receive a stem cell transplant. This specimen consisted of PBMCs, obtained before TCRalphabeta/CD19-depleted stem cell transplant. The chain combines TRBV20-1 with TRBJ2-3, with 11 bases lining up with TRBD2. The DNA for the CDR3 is TGCAGTGCTAGAGACGCTTCCCTAGCGGGAGGAGGGTTGGATACGCAGTATTTT. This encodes CSARDASLAGGGLDTQYF.